The 29 T cell receptor beta chains below all came from one sample that was sequenced in a study of T cell responses to AZD1222 COVID-19 vaccine. The assay was immunoSEQ multiplex PCR, and TCRdb's table has in-frame clones only and misses some. The table records more than 110,000 clones, about nine tenths of them present only once. The specimen was peripheral blood, collected on day 0 of AZD1222 vaccination. These receptors all stem from an adult in good health.

The rearrangement joins TRBV14 to TRBJ2-7, with D hard to call. V was trimmed by 0 bases and J by 5 bases, leaving 17 bases between them. Looked up from germline, CDR1 is SGHDN and CDR2 is FVKESK. CDR3 length equals 16 residues. The CDR3 is CASSQEVGFSTHEQYF. The CDR3 DNA sequence: TGTGCCAGCAGCCAAGAAGTAGGCTTTTCGACCCACGAGCAGTACTTC.

CDR3 in amino acids: CASSLSLRGSPLHF. As DNA, the CDR3 is TGTGCCAGCAGCTTGTCTCTGCGCGGTTCACCCCTCCACTTT. The V gene is TRBV5-8, the J gene TRBJ1-6; D is unclear. The CDR3 sequence is 14 residues long. CDR1 is SGHTS, CDR2 YDEGEE, per germline. V was shortened by 1 base and J by 9 bases, with 11 bases between the two germline ends.

Only one count was recorded for this clone. CDR3 in amino acids: CASSFLTADSPLHF. The CDR3 nucleotides read TGTGCCAGCAGCTTTTTGACGGCGGATTCACCCCTCCACTTT. This rearrangement joins TRBV11-3 to TRBJ1-6, with D unresolved. This CDR3 spans 14 amino acids. V lost 3 bases and J lost 8, with 11 bases in between. Germline-derived CDR1 and CDR2 are SGHNT and YENEEA. Variable domain in full (rest from reference TRBV11-3 and TRBJ1-6): EAGVVQSPRYKIIEKKQPVAFWCNPISGHNTLYWYLQNLGQGPELLIRYENEEAVDDSQLPKDRFSAERLKGVDSTLKIQPAELGDSAVYLCASSFLTADSPLHFGNGTRLTVT.

The V call is TRBV7-2, the J call TRBJ1-6; D might be TRBD1 (5 bases). Germline CDR1 is SGHTA and CDR2 is FQGNSA. The V end was cut by 5 bases, the J end by 7 bases, with 18 bases between. This CDR3 is 16 amino acids long. The CDR3 is CASSTSLGRKNSPLHF. For the CDR3, the DNA is TGTGCCAGCAGCACAAGCCTGGGACGGAAAAATTCACCCCTCCACTTT.

The V call is TRBV30, the J call TRBJ2-3; 14 nucleotides align to TRBD2. After removal of 0 bases from V and 6 bases from J, the junction contained 5 bases not matched to a gene. The CDR3 spans 16 residues. Germline CDR1 is GTSNPN and CDR2 is SVGIG (reference sequence). The CDR3 loop reads CAWSVGLAGGFDTQYF. The CDR3 DNA is TGTGCCTGGAGTGTAGGACTAGCGGGAGGATTTGATACGCAGTATTTT.

This rearrangement joins TRBV19 to TRBJ1-5; TRBD1 agrees at 10 bases. Germline V gene data show CDR1 as LNHDA and CDR2 as SQIVND (reference sequence). The CDR3 contains 15 residues. Unmatched junction bases numbered 5, after V lost 5 bases and J lost 4 bases. The CDR3 sequence: CASSVTGQGNQPQHF. The CDR3 coding sequence is TGTGCCAGTAGTGTGACGGGACAGGGGAATCAGCCCCAGCATTTT.

The table lists this clone with a few counts. The V gene is TRBV10-3, the J gene TRBJ1-2, with D maybe TRBD1 (6 bases). Between the trimmed V and J ends, which lost 6 bases and 5 bases, there was a span of 16 bases. Germline CDR1 ENHRY, CDR2 SYGVKD. This CDR3 contains 14 residues. CDR3 residues: CAIRDTGTSYGYTF. As DNA, the CDR3 is TGTGCCATCAGGGATACAGGGACCTCTTATGGCTACACCTTC.

This rearrangement joins TRBV19 to TRBJ1-6; TRBD1 aligns across 8 bases. The CDR3 is 16 amino acids. Germline CDR1 and CDR2: LNHDA and SQIVND (reference sequence). The ends lost 2 bases at V and 5 bases at J; junction bases unmatched: 5. CDR3 region: CASSISQGVHNSPLHF. CDR3 coding DNA: TGTGCCAGTAGTATATCACAGGGGGTCCATAATTCACCCCTCCACTTT.

The V call is TRBV10-3, the J call TRBJ1-4; D might be TRBD1 (5 bases). Germline V gives CDR1 ENHRY, CDR2 SYGVKD. V was clipped by 2 bases and J by 8 bases, with 15 bases between them. This CDR3 contains 15 residues. The CDR3 DNA sequence: TGTGCCATCAGTGAGGAGGGGCCATTAGGGGAAAAACTGTTTTTT. This sequence encodes CAISEEGPLGEKLFF.

V gene TRBV4-1 combines with J gene TRBJ1-2; D remains ambiguous. The germline gives CDR1 MGHRA, CDR2 YSYEKL. The germline V and J ends were trimmed by 1 base and 3 bases, with 6 bases remaining between them. The CDR3 runs to 13 residues. For the CDR3, the DNA is TGCGCCAGCAGCCAAGGCAGTTACTATGGCTACACCTTC. It specifies CASSQGSYYGYTF.

The chain joins TRBV11-2 to TRBJ2-1; D unresolved. V lost 3 bases and J lost 3, with 12 bases in between. Germline assignment: CDR1 SGHAT and CDR2 FQNNGV. The CDR3 consists of 15 residues. This chain's CDR3 is CASSFEPGIYNEQFF. DNA for the CDR3: TGTGCCAGCAGCTTTGAACCAGGTATCTACAATGAGCAGTTCTTC.

The chain has TRBV10-2 and TRBJ1-2; D possibly corresponds to TRBD1 (5 bases). The V and J ends lost 3 bases and 0 bases respectively, with 11 bases between them. The CDR3 sequence is 15 residues long. The germline V gene encodes CDR1 WSHSY and CDR2 SAAADI. CDR3 nucleotides: TGCGCCAGCAGTGAACTCGGGGCCGCTAACTATGGCTACACCTTC. This codes for CASSELGAANYGYTF.

The rearrangement joins TRBV5-1 to TRBJ1-1; 7 bases agree with TRBD1. The germline CDR1 and CDR2 sequences are SGHRS and YFSETQ. The V segment lost 2 bases and the J segment 3 bases; nucleotides outside the gene matches: 10. The CDR3 runs 16 residues. The CDR3 DNA reads TGCGCCAGCAGCTTACGGGACAGACCCTACGACACTGAAGCTTTCTTT. Translation gives CASSLRDRPYDTEAFF.

Only a few counts were recorded for this clone. The V gene is TRBV2, the J gene TRBJ2-3; TRBD2 matches 7 bases. Germline V gene sequence: CDR1 SNHLY, CDR2 FYNNEI. There are 16 residues in the CDR3. The trim removed 6 bases at V and 2 bases at J, leaving 11 bases unmatched. This CDR3 is CASRSGRTRDTDTQYF. The CDR3 DNA reads as TGTGCCAGCAGGTCCGGAAGGACTAGGGACACAGATACGCAGTATTTT.

This clone appeared once. J is TRBJ1-1 and V is TRBV3-1 (or the pseudogene TRBV3-2); D gene uncertain. CDR3 size: 13 residues. V lost 6 bases and J lost 0, with 8 bases in between. Germline assignment: CDR1 LGHDT and CDR2 YNNKEL (reference sequence). The CDR3 sequence is CASRREMNTEAFF. The CDR3 region has the DNA TGTGCCAGCAGGCGGGAGATGAACACTGAAGCTTTCTTT.

J is TRBJ1-1 and V is TRBV7-9; 11 nucleotides agree with TRBD1. The CDR3 runs 14 residues. The ends lost 5 bases at V and 5 bases at J; junction bases unmatched: 4. CDR1 is SEHNR and CDR2 is FQNEAQ in the germline V gene (reference sequence). This chain's CDR3 is CASSVGQGGTEAFF. DNA of the CDR3: TGTGCCAGCAGCGTGGGACAGGGGGGGACTGAAGCTTTCTTT.

The CDR3 sequence is CASRLTENTEAFF. CDR3 DNA: TGTGCCAGCAGACTGACAGAGAACACTGAAGCTTTCTTT. This chain uses TRBV6-5 with TRBJ1-1; D might be TRBD1 (5 bases). In germline, CDR1 is MNHEY, CDR2 SVGAGI. V was trimmed by 6 bases and J by 1 base, leaving 9 bases between them. The CDR3 extends over 13 amino acids.

This clone was found a few times. The gene calls are TRBV27 and TRBJ2-7; D is uncertain. CDR3 length: 15 amino acids. V dropped 5 bases and J dropped 7 bases, with 21 bases sitting between them. The germline gives CDR1 MNHEY, CDR2 SMNVEV (reference sequence). The CDR3, as DNA: TGTGCCAGCAGTGAGACTTGGGCCGCTGGTAGTGAGCAGTACTTC. As protein: CASSETWAAGSEQYF.

This clone was observed a few times. The chain carries TRBV27 and TRBJ2-5; 9 positions match TRBD2. The CDR3 is 14 residues long. CDR1 and CDR2 from the germline V gene are MNHEY and SMNVEV (reference sequence). With V trimmed by 8 bases and J by 8 bases, 12 bases remained unmatched. For the CDR3, the DNA is TGTGCCAGCCAAAGGGGAGCGGGGGGCCAAACCCAGTACTTC. Amino acids: CASQRGAGGQTQYF.

The rearrangement joins TRBV11-3 to TRBJ2-5; no clear D gene. V was shortened by 6 bases and J by 5 bases, with 19 bases between the two germline ends. CDR1 and CDR2 (germline): SGHNT, YENEEA. CDR3 size: 15 residues. The CDR3 DNA reads as TGTGCCAGCAGTTTCGGACCCACCACGCGGGAGACCCAGTACTTC. As protein: CASSFGPTTRETQYF.

In this sample, this clone turned up once. V gene TRBV7-4 combines with J gene TRBJ1-1; D gene ambiguous. V gave up 9 bases and J gave up 5 bases, with 10 bases separating them. Germline V gene data show CDR1 as SGHVT and CDR2 as SQSDAQ. This CDR3 comprises 11 residues. The CDR3 coding sequence is TGTGCCAGTTCCTGGCCGACTGAAGCTTTCTTT. Translating it yields CASSWPTEAFF.

The chain employs TRBV30 and TRBJ1-2; no definite D call. CDR1 and CDR2 (germline): GTSNPN, SVGIG (reference sequence). The germline V and J ends were trimmed by 0 bases and 7 bases, with 9 bases remaining between them. This CDR3 contains 12 residues. The CDR3 sequence is CAWSVDRRGYTF. CDR3 bases: TGTGCCTGGAGTGTAGATCGGCGTGGCTACACCTTC.

V gene TRBV7-3 combines with J gene TRBJ2-7, with D possibly being TRBD2 (5 bases). The CDR3 consists of 14 residues. The V gene's germline CDR1 is SGHTA and CDR2 FQGTGA. V was shortened by 2 bases and J by 5 bases, with 13 bases between the two germline ends. The DNA for the CDR3 is TGTGCCAGCAGCTTAGCGGGCGCATCCCACGAGCAGTACTTC. This gives the protein CASSLAGASHEQYF. The whole variable domain, remainder taken from reference TRBV7-3 and TRBJ2-7, is GAGVSQTPSNKVTEKGKYVELRCDPISGHTALYWYRQSLGQGPEFLIYFQGTGAADDSGLPNDRFFAVRPEGSVSTLKIQRTERGDSAVYLCASSLAGASHEQYFGPGTRLTVT.

V usage is TRBV7-2 and J usage is TRBJ1-3, with D possibly being TRBD1 (6 bases). Trimming took off 1 base at V and 7 bases at J, with 11 bases between the two ends. The CDR3 loop spans 14 amino acids. Germline lookup yields CDR1 SGHTA and CDR2 FQGNSA. Here the CDR3 reads CASSLVTQGNTIYF. The CDR3 DNA follows: TGTGCCAGCAGCTTAGTAACACAGGGTAACACCATATATTTT.

The V gene is TRBV7-6, the J gene TRBJ2-1; tentative D call: TRBD1 (6 bases). Germline CDR1 SGHVS, CDR2 FNYEAQ. The V end lost 4 bases, the J end lost 5 bases, and 12 bases lay between the germline ends. The CDR3 has 14 residues. CDR3 DNA: TGTGCCAGCAGCTGGTTCGAGGGGGACAATGAGCAGTTCTTC. This codes for CASSWFEGDNEQFF. The full variable domain, completed using reference TRBV7-6 and TRBJ2-1, is GAGVSQSPRYKVTKRGQDVALRCDPISGHVSLYWYRQALGQGPEFLTYFNYEAQQDKSGLPNDRFSAERPEGSISTLTIQRTEQRDSAMYRCASSWFEGDNEQFFGPGTRLTVL.

This chain's CDR3 is CASSEGGGGTEAFF. CDR3 DNA: TGTGCCAGCAGTGAAGGGGGCGGCGGCACTGAAGCTTTCTTT. The J gene is TRBJ1-1, the V gene TRBV2; a possible D gene is TRBD1 (5 bases). CDR1 SNHLY and CDR2 FYNNEI come from the germline V gene. V was shortened by 1 base and J by 4 bases, with 10 bases between the two germline ends. CDR3 length: 14 amino acids.

The J gene is TRBJ2-1, the V gene TRBV4-1; 7 bases fit TRBD2. V trimming: 0 bases; J trimming: 3 bases; junction bases outside the gene matches: 2. Germline V gives CDR1 MGHRA, CDR2 YSYEKL. The CDR3 has 15 amino acids. This CDR3 reads CASSQESGDYNEQFF. The DNA of the CDR3 is TGCGCCAGCAGCCAAGAAAGCGGGGACTACAATGAGCAGTTCTTC.

The rearrangement uses TRBV21-1 and TRBJ2-7; the table calls TRBD2, which could not be checked here. TRBV21-1 has pseudogene status. CDR3 length: 14 amino acids. CDR3 DNA sequence: TGTGCCACCGCGGCCTCGTGGATACCCTACGAGCAGTACTTC. Translated, it gives CATAASWIPYEQYF.

In regard to this clone: Relative to the germline gene, one junction end is altered; a read error may explain this. The CDR3 spells CASSLGTSGTTDTQYF. DNA for the CDR3: TGTGCTAGCAGCCTTGGGACTAGCGGGACCACAGATACGCAGTATTTT. This chain connects TRBV7-7 to TRBJ2-3, with 13 bases lining up with TRBD2. CDR1 is SSHAT and CDR2 is FNYEAQ in the germline V gene (reference sequence). The CDR3 sequence is 16 residues long.